This T cell receptor beta chain is drawn from a study of blood T cell repertoires in COVID-19. The protocol was immunoSEQ multiplex PCR, while the TCRdb copy is restricted to in-frame clones and leaves out a portion. The sample contains a few hundred thousand clones, roughly 86% of which appear only once. Germline CDR1 and CDR2: SGHVS and FQNEAQ. Trimming cost V 5 bases and J 4 bases; bases outside gene matches: 7. CDR3 length: 15 amino acids. This clonotype was sampled from a woman aged 25-40 years with COVID-19, enrolled during active disease. The genes are TRBV7-8 and TRBJ2-7, with 11 bases that match TRBD2. Sequenced: peripheral blood. The CDR3 region has the DNA TGTGCCAGCAGCCCCGGGACTAGCGGATGGTACGAGCAGTACTTC. It translates to CASSPGTSGWYEQYF.